These 21 T cell receptor beta chains share one sample of origin, sequenced in a study of cytomegalovirus exposure and HLA in healthy donors. The PCR was carried out with 60 Vbeta primers and 13 Jbeta primers. Clones were sequenced by immunoSEQ multiplex PCR, and TCRdb holds only the in-frame ones, with some missing. The table shows 150,000 to 200,000 clones, with just under 80% occurring only once. Material: PBMCs. The receptors were gathered from a man between 18 and 35 years old in good health and CMV-seropositive.

This chain connects TRBV7-6 to TRBJ2-6; D ambiguous. The ends were cut back, 4 bases at V and 0 bases at J, with 7 bases in the middle. CDR1 and CDR2 (germline): SGHVS, FNYEAQ. The CDR3 runs to 15 residues. The CDR3 loop reads CASSSTPSGANVLTF. DNA of the CDR3: TGTGCCAGCAGCTCCACACCCTCTGGGGCCAACGTCCTGACTTTC.

This chain joins TRBV27 and TRBJ1-4, with 7 nucleotides matching TRBD1. The CDR3 is 13 amino acids. CDR1 is MNHEY and CDR2 is SMNVEV in the germline V gene (reference sequence). J was trimmed by 11 bases and V by 5 bases; bases with no gene match: 8. The CDR3 region is CASSPSGQVKLFF. The CDR3, as DNA: TGTGCCAGCAGTCCCTCCGGACAGGTGAAACTGTTTTTT.

The chain is built from TRBV19 and TRBJ1-1, with D possibly TRBD1 on 5 matching bases. V was clipped by 9 bases and J by 4 bases, with 21 bases between them. CDR3 length: 15 residues. Germline V lookup: CDR1 LNHDA, CDR2 SQIVND (reference sequence). Written as DNA, the CDR3 is TGTGCCAGCACAGAGTGGGGGGAGTTAGGCACTGAAGCTTTCTTT. Translating it yields CASTEWGELGTEAFF.

The chain combines TRBV10-2 with TRBJ2-7; 10 nucleotides align to TRBD2. The CDR3 is 14 residues long. Germline V gene sequence: CDR1 WSHSY, CDR2 SAAADI. V lost 10 bases, J lost 1 base, and 7 bases stayed unmatched. CDR3 in amino acids: CATRLAGESYEQYF. The CDR3, as DNA: TGCGCCACCCGACTAGCGGGTGAGTCCTACGAGCAGTACTTC.

The rearrangement links TRBV9 to TRBJ1-3, with 10 bases identical to TRBD1. V trimming: 3 bases; J trimming: 4 bases; junction bases outside the gene matches: 7. Germline V gene sequence: CDR1 SGDLS, CDR2 YYNGEE. This CDR3 is 16 amino acids long. DNA for the CDR3: TGTGCCAGCAGCGCCCAGGGACAGGGGTACGGAAACACCATATATTTT. It encodes CASSAQGQGYGNTIYF.

As for this clone: Its ends do not fully match the called genes, so a read error is possible. The chain employs TRBV6-5 and TRBJ1-2; the match to TRBD1 covers 9 bases. Germline V CDR1 and CDR2: MNHEY, SVGAGI. The CDR3 has 15 amino acids. This CDR3 reads CASSPIPRTGEGCTF. The DNA for the CDR3 is TGTGCCAGCAGCCCAATCCCCAGGACAGGGGAAGGCTGCACCTTC.

The chain recombines TRBV5-1 with TRBJ2-2; D is perhaps TRBD1 (6 bases). CDR1 SGHRS and CDR2 YFSETQ come from the germline V gene. The CDR3 is 15 amino acids. The V and J ends lost 3 bases and 1 base respectively, with 10 bases between them. CDR3: CASSSMDRNTGELFF. DNA of the CDR3: TGCGCCAGCAGCTCTATGGACAGGAACACCGGGGAGCTGTTTTTT. The whole variable domain, filled in from reference TRBV5-1 and TRBJ2-2, reads KAGVTQTPRYLIKTRGQQVTLSCSPISGHRSVSWYQQTPGQGLQFLFEYFSETQRNKGNFPGRFSGRQFSNSRSEMNVSTLELGDSALYLCASSSMDRNTGELFFGEGSRLTVL.

The rearrangement joins TRBV7-9 to TRBJ2-7, with 10 bases fitting TRBD1. J gave up 3 bases and V 5 bases, and 7 bases lay outside the gene matches. This CDR3 region has 15 residues. Germline V gene lookup returns CDR1 SEHNR and CDR2 FQNEAQ (reference sequence). Here the CDR3 reads CASSLRQGANYEQYF. DNA of the CDR3: TGTGCCAGCAGCCTAAGACAGGGGGCCAACTACGAGCAGTACTTC. Supplemented by reference TRBV7-9 and TRBJ2-7, the full variable domain reads DTGVSQNPRHKITKRGQNVTFRCDPISEHNRLYWYRQTLGQGPEFLTYFQNEAQLEKSRLLSDRFSAERPKGSFSTLEIQRTEQGDSAMYLCASSLRQGANYEQYFGPGTRLTVT.

This clone was observed a handful of times. V gene TRBV20-1 combines with J gene TRBJ1-1, with D unclear. The ends were cut back, 7 bases at V and 8 bases at J, with 14 bases in the middle. Germline V gene sequence: CDR1 DFQATT, CDR2 SNEGSKA (reference sequence). This CDR3 is built from 11 residues. The CDR3 DNA follows: TGCAGTGGAGAGGGCCTCCACGAAGCTTTCTTT. Its translation: CSGEGLHEAFF.

The DNA for the CDR3 is TGTGCCGCCTCTGGGGACAGGGGGGAAGAGACCCAGTACTTC. Translating it yields CAASGDRGEETQYF. This chain connects TRBV10-3 to TRBJ2-5, with TRBD1 matching over 11 bases. This CDR3 has 14 residues. J gave up 3 bases and V 11 bases, and 8 bases lay outside the gene matches. Looked up from germline, CDR1 is ENHRY and CDR2 is SYGVKD.

V and J are TRBV28 and TRBJ1-4, with 9 bases that match TRBD1. Trimming at V came to 6 bases and at J to 3 bases, leaving 8 bases not matched to a gene. Germline-derived CDR1 and CDR2 are MDHEN and SYDVKM. This CDR3 contains 16 residues. The CDR3 protein is CASRNRGRLANEKLFF. CDR3 nucleotides: TGTGCCAGCAGAAACAGGGGGCGCTTAGCTAATGAAAAACTGTTTTTT. The whole variable domain, remainder taken from reference TRBV28 and TRBJ1-4, is DVKVTQSSRYLVKRTGEKVFLECVQDMDHENMFWYRQDPGLGLRLIYFSYDVKMKEKGDIPEGYSVSREKKERFSLILESASTNQTSMYLCASRNRGRLANEKLFFGSGTQLSVL.

This clone was recorded only once. The rearrangement links TRBV5-5 to TRBJ1-1; TRBD1 matches at 10 bases. In germline, CDR1 is SGHKS, CDR2 YYEKEE (reference sequence). The CDR3 consists of 14 residues. V was clipped by 0 bases and J by 5 bases; unmatched bases: 1. CDR3 nucleotide sequence: TGTGCCAGCAGCTTGGGGACAGGGGGAACTGAAGCTTTCTTT. Protein product: CASSLGTGGTEAFF.

V gene TRBV4-3 combines with J gene TRBJ2-1, with a tentative D call TRBD1 (5 bases). The CDR3 covers 15 residues. Deletions cut 0 bases from V and 8 bases from J, with 14 bases between. Per the germline V gene, CDR1 is LGHNA and CDR2 is YSLEER. The CDR3 DNA is TGCGCCAGCAGCCAAGACAACCTAATACAGGATGAGCAGTTCTTC. Translated, it gives CASSQDNLIQDEQFF.

V is TRBV19 and J is TRBJ1-5; the D gene is possibly TRBD1 (5 bases). The CDR3 spans 13 residues. Germline V gene data show CDR1 as LNHDA and CDR2 as SQIVND (reference sequence). V gave up 5 bases and J gave up 7 bases, with 12 bases separating them. As DNA, the CDR3 is TGTGCCAGTAGTTGGGGGAGGGACCAGCCCCAGCATTTT. The encoded protein is CASSWGRDQPQHF.

Only one count was recorded for this clone. The genes are TRBV5-1 and TRBJ2-2, with D possibly TRBD2 on 6 matching bases. The CDR3 runs 15 residues. Germline V gene sequence: CDR1 SGHRS, CDR2 YFSETQ. With 5 bases removed from V and 4 bases from J, the gap between germline ends came to 15 bases. CDR3 sequence (DNA): TGCGCCAGCAGGGAGGGTGTGAGGGGCACCGGGGAGCTGTTTTTT. It codes for CASREGVRGTGELFF.

The chain is built from TRBV19 and TRBJ2-7; 8 bases match TRBD2. This CDR3 is built from 14 residues. Germline trimming cut 3 bases from V and 1 base from J; bases unmatched to any gene: 2. Per germline, CDR1 LNHDA and CDR2 SQIVND (reference sequence). The CDR3 DNA sequence: TGTGCCAGTAGTATCACTAGCGGATCCTACGAGCAGTACTTC. This encodes CASSITSGSYEQYF. Filled out from reference TRBV19 and TRBJ2-7, the complete variable domain reads DGGITQSPKYLFRKEGQNVTLSCEQNLNHDAMYWYRQDPGQGLRLIYYSQIVNDFQKGDIAEGYSVSREKKESFPLTVTSAQKNPTAFYLCASSITSGSYEQYFGPGTRLTVT.

This rearrangement joins TRBV7-3 to TRBJ1-1; 7 bases align to TRBD1. The V and J ends lost 3 bases and 1 base, in that order; junction bases with no gene match: 2. This CDR3 has 14 amino acids. Germline CDR1 is SGHTA and CDR2 is FQGTGA. The DNA of the CDR3 is TGTGCCAGCAGCTTGCAGGGGGGGAACACTGAAGCTTTCTTT. Translating gives CASSLQGGNTEAFF.

Only a few counts were recorded for this clone. This chain connects TRBV6-1 to TRBJ2-1; perhaps TRBD2 as D (5 bases). Germline V lookup: CDR1 MNHNS, CDR2 SASEGT. There are 15 residues in the CDR3. Trimming removed 1 base at V and 4 bases at J, with 11 bases between. Here the CDR3 DNA reads TGTGCCAGCAGTGAAGGAGGGATTGTATACAATGAGCAGTTCTTC. Protein: CASSEGGIVYNEQFF.

The chain joins TRBV2 to TRBJ1-2; D perhaps matches TRBD1 (6 bases). Trimming shortened V by 2 bases and J by 4 bases, and 11 bases separated the two germline ends. CDR1 and CDR2 from the germline V gene are SNHLY and FYNNEI. The CDR3 covers 14 residues. The CDR3 region is CASSEQGYGYGYTF. CDR3 nucleotide sequence: TGTGCCAGCAGTGAACAGGGGTATGGCTATGGCTACACCTTC.

This clone was picked up one time. CDR3: CSALGQGGEQFF. DNA for the CDR3: TGCAGCGCCCTAGGACAGGGCGGTGAGCAGTTCTTC. The chain employs TRBV29-1 and TRBJ2-1, with 8 positions matching TRBD1. Germline values: CDR1 SQVTM, CDR2 ANQGSEA. There are 12 residues in the CDR3. The J segment lost 9 bases and the V segment lost 7 bases, leaving 8 bases of the junction unmatched.

The rearrangement links TRBV4-3 to TRBJ2-7; possibly TRBD2 for D (5 bases). Trimming removed 0 bases from V and 0 bases from J, with 30 bases in between. The CDR3 has 22 residues. The germline gives CDR1 LGHNA, CDR2 YSLEER. The CDR3 sequence is CASSQDHLSESGDKRSSYEQYF. The CDR3 DNA follows: TGCGCCAGCAGCCAAGATCACCTAAGCGAATCCGGGGATAAGCGGAGCTCCTACGAGCAGTACTTC.